This T cell receptor beta chain was documented in a study of OX40 agonist ivuxolimab in advanced cancers. As for the study in general: Patients were dosed with the agonistic anti-OX40 (CD134) antibody ivuxolimab. Antecedent anti-PD-1, anti-PD-L1 or anti-CTLA-4 therapy was permissible, with over 35% having received some. Study-level findings and limits: Dosing at 0.1 to 3.0 mg/kg was accompanied by clonal expansion of CD4+ and CD8+ blood T cells by week 6. Some nonresponders additionally presented with little normalized T-cell clonal expansion.

TCRdb's table, derived via immunoSEQ multiplex PCR, lists solely in-frame clones and lacks some. The data contain some 64,000 clones, about 85% of them singletons. After removal of 0 bases from V and 4 bases from J, the junction contained 3 bases not matched to a gene. The V gene's germline CDR1 is LGHNA and CDR2 YSLEER. This CDR3 contains 15 residues. To note about this clone: Its antigen is unidentified.

The chain recombines TRBV4-3 with TRBJ2-3, with 8 bases matching TRBD2. This material consisted of CD4+ or CD8+ T cells sorted from blood, taken in a trial of the OX40 agonist ivuxolimab. This clonotype was sampled from an adult with an advanced solid tumor such as melanoma, head and neck, liver or kidney cancer. This CDR3 reads CASSQEPGGADTQYF. Here the CDR3 DNA reads TGCGCCAGCAGCCAAGAACCGGGGGGGGCAGATACGCAGTATTTT.